Listed below are T cell receptor beta chains from one sample, sequenced in a study of shared clonotypes between healthy human individuals. TCRdb's table, derived via immunoSEQ multiplex PCR, lists solely in-frame clones and lacks some. The table includes 800,000 or so clones, about 97% detected once. Sequenced: naive CD8+ T cells sorted from blood. All receptors derive from a man aged 30 to 39 in good health. CDR3s include the opening cysteine and the closing phenylalanine or tryptophan. The D gene is left open where the match is weak. Not all rows give a size; the values are once, few, many and, for expanded clones, a class.

D gene,clone size,V gene,J gene,CDR3 protein,CDR3 DNA
NA,NA,TRBV9,TRBJ1-1,CASSVGDEAFF,TGTGCCAGCAGCGTAGGGGATGAAGCTTTCTTT
TRBD1,NA,TRBV5-6,TRBJ2-7,CASSYGTGSYEQYF,TGTGCCAGCAGCTATGGGACAGGGAGCTACGAGCAGTACTTC
TRBD1,NA,TRBV30,TRBJ1-1,CAWALVGQGSTEAFF,TGTGCCTGGGCACTCGTTGGACAGGGCAGCACTGAAGCTTTCTTT
TRBD1,NA,TRBV5-8,TRBJ1-2,CASSLDGTATNYGYTF,TGTGCCAGCAGCTTGGACGGGACAGCGACTAACTATGGCTACACCTTC
NA,NA,TRBV5-5,TRBJ2-7,CASSNEAYSEQYF,TGTGCCAGCAGCAATGAGGCCTATTCGGAGCAGTACTTC
TRBD1,NA,TRBV7-9,TRBJ2-6,CASHRGRPWDPGANVLTF,TGTGCCAGTCACAGGGGGCGCCCCTGGGATCCTGGGGCCAACGTCCTGACTTTC
TRBD1,NA,TRBV4-3,TRBJ2-7,CASSPGQGEYEQYF,TGCGCCAGCAGCCCCGGACAGGGAGAATACGAGCAGTACTTC
NA,NA,TRBV6-7,TRBJ2-7,CASSYGLFYEQYF,TGTGCCAGCAGTTACGGCTTGTTTTACGAGCAGTACTTC
TRBD2,NA,TRBV7-6,TRBJ2-7,CASSLGSGTSGSYEQYF,TGTGCCAGCAGCTTAGGATCCGGGACTAGCGGTTCCTACGAGCAGTACTTC
NA,once,TRBV7-9,TRBJ2-7,CATYIPFGRYEQYF,TGTGCCACCTATATTCCGTTCGGGCGCTACGAGCAGTACTTC
NA,once,TRBV4-3,TRBJ2-7,CASSQDVPSGGSYYEQYF,TGCGCCAGCAGCCAAGATGTACCCAGCGGAGGGTCCTACTACGAGCAGTACTTC
NA,NA,TRBV30,TRBJ2-2,CAWSGPGELFF,TGTGCCTGGAGTGGCCCCGGGGAGCTGTTTTTT
TRBD1,NA,TRBV7-9,TRBJ1-3,CASKYRGGNSGNTIYF,TGTGCCAGCAAATACAGGGGTGGAAATTCTGGAAACACCATATATTTT
NA,NA,TRBV5-1,TRBJ2-1,CASSLELAPVIGEQFF,TGCGCCAGCAGCTTGGAATTAGCCCCTGTTATTGGTGAGCAGTTCTTC
NA,NA,TRBV27,TRBJ2-3,CASSLAMSTDTQYF,TGTGCCAGCAGTTTAGCCATGAGCACAGATACGCAGTATTTT
TRBD2,NA,TRBV27,TRBJ2-2,CASTKLAGGLTGELFF,TGTGCCAGCACCAAACTAGCGGGAGGGTTAACCGGGGAGCTGTTTTTT
TRBD2,NA,TRBV4-1,TRBJ2-1,CASSPSSGNEQFF,TGCGCCAGCAGCCCCTCTAGCGGGAATGAGCAGTTCTTC
NA,NA,TRBV27,TRBJ1-4,CASSLWGPNEKLFF,TGTGCCAGCAGCCTCTGGGGCCCTAATGAAAAACTGTTTTTT
TRBD2,NA,TRBV7-7,TRBJ2-1,CASSSVLAGDNEQFF,TGTGCCAGCAGCTCCGTTTTAGCGGGTGACAATGAGCAGTTCTTC
TRBD2,NA,TRBV5-5,TRBJ2-7,CASSVTSGSYEQYF,TGTGCCAGCAGCGTGACTAGCGGCTCCTACGAGCAGTACTTC
NA,NA,TRBV11-1,TRBJ2-7,CASSLGLKDLTYEQYF,TGTGCCAGCAGCTTAGGACTAAAGGACTTAACCTACGAGCAGTACTTC
NA,NA,TRBV7-9,TRBJ2-5,CASSLVGAAETQYF,TGTGCCAGCAGCTTAGTTGGGGCAGCGGAGACCCAGTACTTC
NA,NA,TRBV19,TRBJ2-7,CASSVWGNSYEQYF,TGTGCCAGTAGTGTATGGGGGAACTCCTACGAGCAGTACTTC
NA,NA,TRBV9,TRBJ1-3,CASSVEGGFTYSGNTIYF,TGTGCCAGCAGCGTAGAAGGCGGTTTCACCTACTCTGGAAACACCATATATTTT
NA,NA,TRBV5-1,TRBJ1-1,CASSLGFGQMNTEAFF,TGCGCCAGCAGCTTGGGGTTCGGCCAGATGAACACTGAAGCTTTCTTT
NA,NA,TRBV7-9,TRBJ1-1,CASSLVGRGGTNTEAFF,TGTGCCAGCAGCTTAGTTGGCAGGGGAGGTACGAACACTGAAGCTTTCTTT
TRBD2,once,TRBV9,TRBJ2-1,CASSVEATLASGDYNEQFF,TGTGCCAGCAGCGTAGAAGCCACCTTGGCTAGCGGAGATTACAATGAGCAGTTCTTC
TRBD2,NA,TRBV5-1,TRBJ2-1,CASSPPGLAGYNEQFF,TGCGCCAGCAGCCCGCCGGGACTAGCGGGCTACAATGAGCAGTTCTTC
NA,NA,TRBV5-6,TRBJ2-3,CASSLVGEADTQYF,TGTGCCAGCAGCTTGGTAGGGGAAGCAGATACGCAGTATTTT
NA,NA,TRBV29-1,TRBJ2-7,CSVPGWGDGGYEQYF,TGCAGCGTCCCTGGGTGGGGGGACGGTGGCTACGAGCAGTACTTC
TRBD2,once,TRBV27,TRBJ2-1,CASSGGTSGSSYNEQFF,TGTGCCAGCAGTGGCGGGACTAGCGGGAGCTCCTACAATGAGCAGTTCTTC
NA,once,TRBV7-9,TRBJ1-2,CASSLASYGYTF,TGTGCCAGCAGCTTAGCCAGCTATGGCTACACCTTC
NA,NA,TRBV28,TRBJ1-1,CASYPKTGRPEAFF,TGTGCCAGCTACCCTAAAACTGGGCGTCCTGAAGCTTTCTTT
TRBD2,NA,TRBV13,TRBJ2-3,CASSLDPDPRLAGAPDTQYF,TGTGCCAGCAGCTTAGATCCCGATCCCCGGCTAGCGGGAGCTCCAGATACGCAGTATTTT
TRBD1,NA,TRBV4-3,TRBJ1-1,CASSQDWSGQGYTEAFF,TGCGCCAGCAGCCAAGATTGGTCGGGACAGGGATACACTGAAGCTTTCTTT
NA,NA,TRBV4-1,TRBJ2-1,CASSLEGSNYNEQFF,TGCGCCAGCAGCCTTGAGGGTTCAAACTACAATGAGCAGTTCTTC
TRBD2,NA,TRBV14,TRBJ2-7,CASSQANRREGLYEQYF,TGTGCCAGCAGCCAAGCGAATCGGCGGGAGGGCCTCTACGAGCAGTACTTC
NA,NA,TRBV5-1,TRBJ2-2,CASSPDSSAGELFF,TGCGCCAGCAGCCCAGACAGCTCTGCAGGGGAGCTGTTTTTT
NA,NA,TRBV15,TRBJ2-2,CATSSQSGELFF,TGTGCCACCAGCAGCCAATCCGGGGAGCTGTTTTTT
TRBD1,NA,TRBV9,TRBJ1-2,CASSATGVPGYTF,TGTGCCAGCAGCGCGACAGGGGTTCCGGGCTACACCTTC
TRBD1,once,TRBV6-4,TRBJ2-7,CASSSTGVATEQYF,TGTGCCAGCAGCTCGACAGGGGTCGCAACCGAGCAGTACTTC
NA,NA,TRBV27,TRBJ2-2,CASSSPRGYGGELFF,TGTGCCAGCAGTTCCCCCAGGGGATACGGCGGGGAGCTGTTTTTT
TRBD1,NA,TRBV18,TRBJ1-5,CASSPGQKYNQPQHF,TGTGCCAGCTCCCCGGGACAGAAGTACAATCAGCCCCAGCATTTT
TRBD1,NA,TRBV4-1,TRBJ2-7,CASSQGGTGGFHEQYF,TGCGCCAGCAGCCAAGGAGGGACAGGGGGTTTCCACGAGCAGTACTTC
TRBD2,NA,TRBV29-1,TRBJ2-5,CSVVGLAGTQETQYF,TGCAGCGTCGTCGGACTAGCGGGGACCCAAGAGACCCAGTACTTC
NA,NA,TRBV7-9,TRBJ1-2,CASSFNIWADNYGYTF,TGTGCCAGCAGCTTTAATATTTGGGCAGACAACTATGGCTACACCTTC
TRBD2,NA,TRBV10-3,TRBJ2-5,CAISELRGQETQYF,TGTGCCATCAGTGAGTTGCGGGGGCAAGAGACCCAGTACTTC
NA,NA,TRBV30,TRBJ2-7,CAWSEGLAYEQYF,TGTGCCTGGAGTGAGGGGCTAGCCTACGAGCAGTACTTC